The source of this TCR beta chain is a study of T cells in localized non-small cell lung cancer. This table comes from immunoSEQ multiplex PCR, and its TCRdb copy is limited to in-frame clones, with some not included. This table has roughly 66,000 clones, around 90% appearing once. Study results and caveats: Uninvolved adjacent lung showed the highest T cell clonality, exceeding tumor.

Germline V gives CDR1 SGDLS, CDR2 YYNGEE. Unmatched junction bases numbered 7, after V lost 1 base and J lost 0 bases. This CDR3 is 17 amino acids long. As for this clone: Its antigen is unknown.

The V call is TRBV9, the J call TRBJ2-1, with 7 bases lining up with TRBD2. The specimen comprised peripheral blood, sampled before any cancer treatment. This TCR was recovered from a woman between 35 and 75 years old with stage I lung adenocarcinoma. The DNA of the CDR3 is TGTGCCAGCAGCGTATCCTCTAGCGGTAGCTCCTACAATGAGCAGTTCTTC. Amino acids: CASSVSSSGSSYNEQFF.